One and the same sample provided the 13 T cell receptor beta chains below, sequenced in a study of blood T cells in healthy people across ages. Then a second PCR, running roughly 6 to 12 cycles, was carried out with a sample-barcoded 5' primer and a J-beta primer mix. TCRdb recomputed calls from the 5' RACE reads with MiXCR, one row per CDR3 protein. The sample holds hundreds of thousands of distinct CDR3 sequences, 20% to 25% seen once. Input material: blood. The origin of the receptors is a man in his 70s in good health.

The chain joins TRBV5-1 to TRBJ2-7; tentatively, D is TRBD2 (6 bases). V lost 4 bases and J lost 4, with 12 bases in between. The germline V gene has CDR1 SGHRS and CDR2 YFSETQ. The CDR3 covers 13 residues. The CDR3 coding sequence is TGCGCCAGCAGCCCGGGGGACGGATACGAGCAGTACTTC. This codes for CASSPGDGYEQYF.

The chain is built from TRBV4-1 and TRBJ1-2; D is uncertain. V was trimmed by 0 bases and J by 5 bases, leaving 13 bases between them. In germline, CDR1 is MGHRA, CDR2 YSYEKL. The CDR3 is 15 amino acids. CDR3 bases: TGCGCCAGCAGCCAAGATCACCCAGGAACTTATGGCTACACCTTC. It is translated as CASSQDHPGTYGYTF.

This clonotype was seen a handful of times. V gene TRBV29-1 combines with J gene TRBJ2-5; no definite D call. Germline V gene lookup returns CDR1 SQVTM and CDR2 ANQGSEA. Trimming took 4 bases from V and 5 from J, leaving 11 bases between them. The CDR3 contains 12 residues. CDR3 loop: CSVVPEGETQYF. The CDR3 DNA sequence: TGCAGCGTTGTCCCAGAAGGGGAGACCCAGTACTTC.

This chain links TRBV18 with TRBJ2-3; D gene unclear. Germline V lookup: CDR1 KGHSH, CDR2 LQKENI. V was pared by 3 bases and J by 3 bases, with 7 bases between. This CDR3 has 13 residues. CDR3 coding DNA: TGTGCCAGCTCACCGTTAACTACAGATACGCAGTATTTT. It translates to CASSPLTTDTQYF.

Remarks on this clonotype: At one end the junction does not follow the germline gene, possibly because of a read error. Written as DNA, the CDR3 is TGCAGTGCTAGTCCAGGGGGCGATACAGGTACGCAGTATTTT. Protein product: CSASPGGDTGTQYF. V gene TRBV20-1 combines with J gene TRBJ2-3; 8 nucleotides line up with TRBD1. The CDR3 spans 14 residues. The V gene's germline CDR1 is DFQATT and CDR2 SNEGSKA (reference sequence).

This rearrangement joins TRBV10-3 to TRBJ2-5, with D unclear. Matching the DNA end better, TRBJ2-1 makes the J call doubtful. The CDR3 totals 11 residues. The germline V gene has CDR1 ENHRY and CDR2 SYGVKD. CDR3 nucleotide sequence: TGTGCCATCAGTGAGTCGAGCGAGCAGTTCTTC. Translating gives CAISESSEQFF.

The J gene is TRBJ2-1, the V gene TRBV20-1; a possible D gene is TRBD2 (5 bases). The CDR3 spans 17 residues. In germline, CDR1 is DFQATT, CDR2 SNEGSKA (reference sequence). Trimming left V 3 bases short and J 10 bases short, with 28 bases between. The CDR3, as DNA: TGCAGTGCTAGGCCGGACGGGATGGAACACCTTACATGGGAGCAGTTCTTC. Amino acids: CSARPDGMEHLTWEQFF.

This clonotype has only a few counts. The rearrangement uses TRBV7-9 and TRBJ2-5, with D perhaps matching TRBD2 (6 bases). Germline V lookup: CDR1 SEHNR, CDR2 FQNEAQ (reference sequence). CDR3 size: 15 residues. V dropped 3 bases and J dropped 2 bases, with 13 bases sitting between them. The CDR3 is CASSLGTPTQETQYF. The CDR3 nucleotides read TGTGCCAGCAGCTTGGGGACTCCTACTCAAGAGACCCAGTACTTC. The full variable domain, its missing parts supplied by reference TRBV7-9 and TRBJ2-5, is DTGVSQNPRHKITKRGQNVTFRCDPISEHNRLYWYRQTLGQGPEFLTYFQNEAQLEKSRLLSDRFSAERPKGSFSTLEIQRTEQGDSAMYLCASSLGTPTQETQYFGPGTRLLVL.

In this sample, this clonotype turned up a few times. This chain joins TRBV3-1 and TRBJ2-7; 8 bases align to TRBD2. Germline V gene data show CDR1 as LGHDT and CDR2 as YNNKEL (reference sequence). The V segment lost 0 bases and the J segment 5 bases; nucleotides outside the gene matches: 0. The CDR3 totals 13 residues. The chain's CDR3 is CASSQEREDEQYF. CDR3 nucleotide sequence: TGTGCCAGCAGCCAAGAGCGGGAGGACGAGCAGTACTTC.

This clonotype was counted between two and nine times. The V and J genes are TRBV24-1 and TRBJ2-2; 9 bases fit TRBD1. The germline V gene encodes CDR1 KGHDR and CDR2 SFDVKD. This CDR3 is built from 16 residues. J lost 5 bases, V lost 3 bases, and 6 bases had no gene match. The CDR3 DNA reads TGTGCCACCAGTGATCCCGGGACAGGGAAGACCGGGGAGCTGTTTTTT. It codes for CATSDPGTGKTGELFF.

This chain links TRBV7-8 with TRBJ2-2; 10 positions match TRBD2. This CDR3 contains 16 residues. The J segment lost 7 bases and the V segment lost 3 bases, leaving 8 bases of the junction unmatched. CDR1 is SGHVS and CDR2 is FQNEAQ in the germline V gene. The CDR3 loop is CASSFEAGGPNGELFF. The CDR3 nucleotides read TGTGCCAGCAGCTTTGAAGCGGGAGGGCCTAACGGGGAGCTGTTTTTT.

The rearrangement joins TRBV28 to TRBJ1-6; 9 bases align to TRBD1. After removal of 5 bases from V and 10 bases from J, the junction contained 9 bases not matched to a gene. The CDR3 sequence is 15 residues long. Germline-derived CDR1 and CDR2 are MDHEN and SYDVKM. The CDR3 DNA reads TGTGCCAGCAGTCTACCGGGACAGGGAGGATCACCCCTCCACTTT. Its translation: CASSLPGQGGSPLHF. The variable domain in full, with the rest retrieved from reference TRBV28 and TRBJ1-6, is DVKVTQSSRYLVKRTGEKVFLECVQDMDHENMFWYRQDPGLGLRLIYFSYDVKMKEKGDIPEGYSVSREKKERFSLILESASTNQTSMYLCASSLPGQGGSPLHFGNGTRLTVT.

The table lists this clonotype with a few counts. This chain connects TRBV15 to TRBJ2-5; TRBD1 is a possible D gene (6 bases). The CDR3 has 14 residues. Trimming pared 5 bases from V and 3 bases from J, leaving 13 bases between. Germline CDR1 LNHNV, CDR2 YYDKDF (reference sequence). The CDR3 region is CATSAQGKEETQYF. In DNA, the CDR3 is TGTGCCACCAGCGCTCAGGGGAAAGAAGAGACCCAGTACTTC.